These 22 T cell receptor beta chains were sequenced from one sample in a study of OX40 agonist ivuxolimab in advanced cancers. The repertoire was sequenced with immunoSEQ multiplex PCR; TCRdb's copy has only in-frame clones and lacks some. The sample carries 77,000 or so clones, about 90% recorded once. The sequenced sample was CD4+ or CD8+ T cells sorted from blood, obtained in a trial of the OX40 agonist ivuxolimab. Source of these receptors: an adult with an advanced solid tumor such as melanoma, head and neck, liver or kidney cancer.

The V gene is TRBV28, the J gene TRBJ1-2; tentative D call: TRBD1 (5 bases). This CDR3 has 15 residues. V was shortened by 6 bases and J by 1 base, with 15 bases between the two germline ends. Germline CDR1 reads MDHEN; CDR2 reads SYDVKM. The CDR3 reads CASRPAGGINYGYTF. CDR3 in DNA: TGTGCCAGCAGACCCGCCGGGGGGATTAACTATGGCTACACCTTC.

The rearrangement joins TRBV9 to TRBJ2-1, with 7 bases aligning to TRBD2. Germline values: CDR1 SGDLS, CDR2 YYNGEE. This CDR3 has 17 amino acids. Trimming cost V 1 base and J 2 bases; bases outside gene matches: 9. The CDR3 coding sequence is TGTGCCAGCAGCGTATTTTCTGGGGGAGGGACCTACAATGAGCAGTTCTTC. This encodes CASSVFSGGGTYNEQFF.

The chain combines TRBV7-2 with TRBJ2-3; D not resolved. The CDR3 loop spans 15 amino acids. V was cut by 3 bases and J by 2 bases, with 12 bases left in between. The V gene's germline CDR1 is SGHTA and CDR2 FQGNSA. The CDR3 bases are TGTGCCAGCAGCTTTTACGGCGGTCTCACAGATACGCAGTATTTT. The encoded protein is CASSFYGGLTDTQYF.

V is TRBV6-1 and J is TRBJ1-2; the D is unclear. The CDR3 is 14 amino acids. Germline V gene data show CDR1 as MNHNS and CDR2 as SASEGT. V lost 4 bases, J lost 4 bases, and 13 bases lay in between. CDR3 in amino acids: CASSVVAGGYGYTF. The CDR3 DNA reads TGTGCCAGCAGTGTCGTGGCAGGTGGCTATGGCTACACCTTC.

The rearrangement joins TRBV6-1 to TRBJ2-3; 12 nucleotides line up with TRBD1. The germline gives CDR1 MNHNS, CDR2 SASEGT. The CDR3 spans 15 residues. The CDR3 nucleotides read TGTGCTAGCTTCACGGGGACAGGGGGCGGAGATACGCAGTATTTT. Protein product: CASFTGTGGGDTQYF.

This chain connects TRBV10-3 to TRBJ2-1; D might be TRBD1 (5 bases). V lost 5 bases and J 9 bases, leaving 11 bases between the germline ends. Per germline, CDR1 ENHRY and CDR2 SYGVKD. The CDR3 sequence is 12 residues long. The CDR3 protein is CAISRQDSEQFF. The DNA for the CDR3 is TGTGCCATCAGTCGACAAGACAGTGAGCAGTTCTTC.

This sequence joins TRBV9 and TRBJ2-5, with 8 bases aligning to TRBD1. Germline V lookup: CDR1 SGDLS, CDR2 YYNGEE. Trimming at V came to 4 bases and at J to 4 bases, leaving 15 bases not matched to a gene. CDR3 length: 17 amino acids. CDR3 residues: CASSPRTGSEGSETQYF. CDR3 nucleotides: TGTGCCAGCAGCCCGAGGACAGGGTCGGAAGGTTCAGAGACCCAGTACTTC.

The CDR3: CASSRSSGNTIYF. As DNA, the CDR3 is TGTGCCAGCAGCCGGAGCTCTGGAAACACCATATATTTT. The chain uses TRBV28 and TRBJ1-3; D is ambiguous. The CDR3 runs to 13 residues. Trimming left V 6 bases short and J 0 bases short, with 6 bases between. Germline CDR1 MDHEN, CDR2 SYDVKM. The variable domain in full, completed from reference TRBV28 and TRBJ1-3, reads DVKVTQSSRYLVKRTGEKVFLECVQDMDHENMFWYRQDPGLGLRLIYFSYDVKMKEKGDIPEGYSVSREKKERFSLILESASTNQTSMYLCASSRSSGNTIYFGEGSWLTVV.

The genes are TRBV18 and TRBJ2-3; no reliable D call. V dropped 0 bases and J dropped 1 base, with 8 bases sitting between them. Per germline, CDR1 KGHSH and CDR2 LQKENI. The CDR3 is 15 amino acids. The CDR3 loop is CASSPPREGTDTQYF. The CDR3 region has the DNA TGTGCCAGCTCACCACCGAGAGAAGGCACAGATACGCAGTATTTT.

The CDR3 reads CASSKGAGEKLFF. For the CDR3, the DNA is TGTGCCAGCAGTAAGGGGGCCGGGGAAAAACTGTTTTTT. This chain uses TRBV2 with TRBJ1-4, with 7 nucleotides matching TRBD1. Trimming took 5 bases from V and 8 from J; bases not matched to a gene: 5. Germline V gene data show CDR1 as SNHLY and CDR2 as FYNNEI. The CDR3 runs 13 residues. Drawing the rest from reference TRBV2 and TRBJ1-4, the complete variable domain is EPEVTQTPSHQVTQMGQEVILRCVPISNHLYFYWYRQILGQKVEFLVSFYNNEISEKSEIFDDQFSVERPDGSNFTLKIRSTKLEDSAMYFCASSKGAGEKLFFGSGTQLSVL.

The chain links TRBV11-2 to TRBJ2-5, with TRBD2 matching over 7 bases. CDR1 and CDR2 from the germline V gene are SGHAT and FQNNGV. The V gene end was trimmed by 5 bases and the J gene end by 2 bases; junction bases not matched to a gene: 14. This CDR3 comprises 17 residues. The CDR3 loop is CASSPPTASGAQETQYF. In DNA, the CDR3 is TGTGCCAGCAGCCCTCCGACGGCTAGCGGTGCTCAAGAGACCCAGTACTTC.

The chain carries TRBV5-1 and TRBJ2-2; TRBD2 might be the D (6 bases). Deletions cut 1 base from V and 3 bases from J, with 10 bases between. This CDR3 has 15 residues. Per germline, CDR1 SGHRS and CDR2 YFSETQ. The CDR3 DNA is TGCGCCAGCAGCTTGTGGAGGGGTGACACCGGGGAGCTGTTTTTT. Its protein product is CASSLWRGDTGELFF.

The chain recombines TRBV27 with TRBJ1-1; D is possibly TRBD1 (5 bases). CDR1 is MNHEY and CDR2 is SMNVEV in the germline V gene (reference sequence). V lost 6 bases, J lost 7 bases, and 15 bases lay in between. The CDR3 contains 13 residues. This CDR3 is CASRASGRFEAFF. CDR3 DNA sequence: TGTGCCAGCAGGGCCTCGGGACGTTTTGAAGCTTTCTTT.

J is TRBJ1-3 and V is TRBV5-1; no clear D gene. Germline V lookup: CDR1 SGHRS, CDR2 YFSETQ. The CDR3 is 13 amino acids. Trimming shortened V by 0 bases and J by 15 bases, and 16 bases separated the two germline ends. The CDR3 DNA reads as TGCGCCAGCAGCTTGGGGGGTTCCTCCCAGCGATATTTT. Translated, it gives CASSLGGSSQRYF. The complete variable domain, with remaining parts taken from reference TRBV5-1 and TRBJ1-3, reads KAGVTQTPRYLIKTRGQQVTLSCSPISGHRSVSWYQQTPGQGLQFLFEYFSETQRNKGNFPGRFSGRQFSNSRSEMNVSTLELGDSALYLCASSLGGSSQRYFGEGSWLTVV.

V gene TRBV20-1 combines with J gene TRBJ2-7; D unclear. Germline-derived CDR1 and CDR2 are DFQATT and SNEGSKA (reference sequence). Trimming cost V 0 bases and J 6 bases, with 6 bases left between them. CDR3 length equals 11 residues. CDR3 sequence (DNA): TGCAGTGCTAGAGATCAGACCGAGCAGTACTTC. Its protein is CSARDQTEQYF.

The CDR3 reads CASTRQGSNTEAFF. The DNA of the CDR3 is TGTGCCAGTACCCGACAGGGTTCTAACACTGAAGCTTTCTTT. The chain couples TRBV19 to TRBJ1-1, with 7 bases fitting TRBD1. Germline V gene data show CDR1 as LNHDA and CDR2 as SQIVND (reference sequence). This CDR3 has 14 amino acids. J gave up 2 bases and V 7 bases, and 7 bases lay outside the gene matches.

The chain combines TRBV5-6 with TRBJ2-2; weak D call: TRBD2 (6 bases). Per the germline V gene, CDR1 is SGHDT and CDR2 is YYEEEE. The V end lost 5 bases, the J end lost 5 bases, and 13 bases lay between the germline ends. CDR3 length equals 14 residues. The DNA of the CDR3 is TGTGCCAGCAGAGTCTGGGGGGAAACCGGGGAGCTGTTTTTT. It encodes CASRVWGETGELFF.

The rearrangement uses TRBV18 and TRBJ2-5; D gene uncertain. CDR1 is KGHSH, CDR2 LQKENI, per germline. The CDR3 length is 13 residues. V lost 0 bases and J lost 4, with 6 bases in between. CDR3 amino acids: CASSPPGLETQYF. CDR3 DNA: TGTGCCAGCTCACCACCGGGGTTAGAGACCCAGTACTTC.

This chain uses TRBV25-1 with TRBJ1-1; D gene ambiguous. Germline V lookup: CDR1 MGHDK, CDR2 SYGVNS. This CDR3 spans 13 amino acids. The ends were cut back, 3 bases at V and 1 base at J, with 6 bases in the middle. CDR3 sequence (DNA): TGTGCCAGCAGTGATTATCGGAACACTGAAGCTTTCTTT. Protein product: CASSDYRNTEAFF. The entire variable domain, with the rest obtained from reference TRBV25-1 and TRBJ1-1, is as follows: EADIYQTPRYLVIGTGKKITLECSQTMGHDKMYWYQQDPGMELHLIHYSYGVNSTEKGDLSSESTVSRIRTEHFPLTLESARPSHTSQYLCASSDYRNTEAFFGQGTRLTVV.

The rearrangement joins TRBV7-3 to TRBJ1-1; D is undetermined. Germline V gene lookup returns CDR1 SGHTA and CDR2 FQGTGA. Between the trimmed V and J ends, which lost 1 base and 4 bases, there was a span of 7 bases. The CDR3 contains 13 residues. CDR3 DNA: TGTGCCAGCAGCTTAAATACGGGCACTGAAGCTTTCTTT. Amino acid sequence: CASSLNTGTEAFF.

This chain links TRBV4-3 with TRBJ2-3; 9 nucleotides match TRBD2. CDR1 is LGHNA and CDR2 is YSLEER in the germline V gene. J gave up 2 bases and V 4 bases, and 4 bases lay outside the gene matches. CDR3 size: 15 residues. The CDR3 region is CASSPGLADTDTQYF. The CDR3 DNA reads TGCGCCAGCAGCCCGGGACTAGCTGACACAGATACGCAGTATTTT.

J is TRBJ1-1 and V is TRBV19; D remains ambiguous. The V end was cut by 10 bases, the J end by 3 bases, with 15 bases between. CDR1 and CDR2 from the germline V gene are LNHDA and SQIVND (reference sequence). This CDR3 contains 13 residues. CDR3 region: CATRGGRYTEAFF. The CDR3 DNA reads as TGTGCCACCCGGGGAGGGAGGTACACTGAAGCTTTCTTT.